The present TCR beta chain was sequenced within a study of T cell repertoires in cytomegalovirus infection. TCRdb independently ran MiXCR on the reads; one entry per CDR3 protein. The sample contains fewer than 550,000 distinct CDR3 sequences, about 26% of which appear only once. This clonotype was counted between two and nine times. Germline CDR1 is MDHEN and CDR2 is SYDVKM. The ends were cut back, 1 base at V and 4 bases at J, with 11 bases in the middle. The CDR3 is made up of 15 amino acids. This clonotype was obtained from a human donor in good health (CMV status not recorded). Some clones in this sample may be carry-over from other donors' samples. The chain uses TRBV28 and TRBJ1-5, with D unresolved. The source material was PBMCs. CDR3 sequence (DNA): TGTGCCAGCAGTTTATCCCCGTCGGGGAATCAGCCCCAGCATTTT. Translated, it gives CASSLSPSGNQPQHF.